This T cell receptor beta chain is drawn from a study of T cells in Graves' hyperthyroidism and ophthalmopathy (dated by TCRdb to the late 2010s). Study-level background: Peripheral blood samples were taken at the time of initial diagnosis, prior to any treatment. A discovery cohort of roughly 100 patients, 43 with Graves' ophthalmopathy and more than 55 with stable Graves' hyperthyroidism, was used to find distinguishing TCR V-J signatures. Whether ophthalmopathy could be predicted prospectively was tested in an independent validation cohort made up of under 20 hyperthyroidism patients plus 17 patients who later progressed to ophthalmopathy. For training and testing, the roughly 93 patients in the discovery cohort were randomly divided in a 7:3 ratio. In six Graves' hyperthyroidism patients, the study also compared T-cell repertoires from thyroid tissue with T-cell repertoires from blood. Once sampling was done, hyperthyroidism patients were given methimazole at a starting dose of 30 mg daily, whereas ophthalmopathy patients were given high-dose intravenous methylprednisolone. According to the paper, TCR Vbeta CDR3 sequencing was carried out on about 140 peripheral blood samples, which came from 40 to 45 ophthalmopathy, around 75 hyperthyroidism and about 17 progressor patients.

Worth noting for this clonotype: Its antigen target is currently unknown. The input lacks base qualities; no much larger clone sits a single base away.

Results and caveats for the whole study, not just this receptor: No statistical method was used to fix the sample size in advance, and group allocation was not hidden from the investigators. Most expanded thyroid clonotypes (frequency above 0.001) were also detected in blood, suggesting blood repertoires may reflect thyroid immune responses. During validation, the model predicted progression to ophthalmopathy a median of about 5.9 months ahead of onset, with roughly 65% sensitivity and 72% to 85% specificity. In cross-validation, a model built on a 13 V-J signature told ophthalmopathy apart from stable hyperthyroidism with under 90% sensitivity and roughly 81% specificity, and in testing the same model reached 80%/75%.

Moderately to severely active disease, a Clinical Activity Score of at least 3, a NOSPECS grade of at least 4, and a duration under 3 months were present in ophthalmopathy patients. Exclusion was applied to patients with uncontrolled infections, other autoimmune diseases, pregnancy or lactation. Diagnoses were established on the basis of clinical symptoms, serum thyroxine and TRAb, thyroid ultrasound, and orbital computed tomography. PBMCs were isolated from about 9 ml of fresh peripheral blood by Ficoll-Paque density gradient centrifugation. Total RNA was extracted with Trizol reagent, and quality was checked on an Agilent 2100 Bioanalyzer. TCR beta CDR3 regions were amplified from RNA transcripts. The TCR CDR3 was subjected to a first round of RT-PCR using the HTBI primer set and the Qiagen OneStep RT-PCR kit. Libraries were constructed in a second round of multiplex PCR, after which size selection and purification were performed. Paired-end sequencing of the libraries was performed with 100 bp reads on an Illumina HiSeq2000. The published analysis was carried out like this. SOAPnuke was used to process the raw data, throwing out any read that contained adapters or uncalled bases, had a mean Phred below 15, or lacked an exact constant-primer or identifier match. COPE v1.2.5 was used to merge high-quality paired reads, and clonotypes were defined as unique nucleotide sequences. MiTCR v1.1 was used to align the clonotypes against IMGT TRBV, TRBD and TRBJ reference segments. The analysis included only V-J combinations with a frequency above 0.0001, which together covered about 99% of the repertoires. The TCS score was defined as F50 (clonal expansion) divided by E x V (chaos), with BLOSUM62-based TCRdist calculated between CDR3 peptides within each V-J. Welch's t-statistics and random forest reduced approximately 520 V-J features to 10 to 15, which were used in a naive Bayes classifier (R e1071). The public reads were run again by TCRdb, first through fastp at Q25 and then through MiXCR, and only productive beta chains were kept. Entries that share a CDR3 protein sequence are merged under the most common genes and DNA. Clone size and V and J calls follow TCRdb, not the original study. The sample table shows approximately 250,000 distinct CDR3 sequences, and approximately 23% are seen once. The biggest ten clones account for 30% to 40% of the sample.

Sequencing was performed on blood. The clonotype comes from a woman between 40 and 55 years old with Graves' ophthalmopathy.

The bases are TGCGCCAGCAGCATGACTGGCGGGGAGCTGTTTTTT. This sequence encodes CASSMTGGELFF. The V and J segments used are TRBV5-1 and TRBJ2-2, with the D gene call left open. The CDR3 runs 12 residues from the cysteine to the phenylalanine. Kept here is only the CDR3 DNA, which spans 36 bases and is read in frame from base 1. Trimming takes 4 bases from V and 7 bases from J, and the germline ends sit 8 bases apart. Looking up the germline V gene yields CDR1 SGHRS and CDR2 YFSETQ.